One T cell receptor (beta chain) is described in this entry. Its antigen is as yet unknown. This entry belongs to a study of cytomegalovirus exposure and HLA in healthy donors. Overall study findings and caveats: The study flagged some 170 TCR beta chains as cytomegalovirus-associated. Among the sequence variants, a highly shared cluster was likely an artifact of sequencing. V- and J-gene trimming in TCR beta was tied to a missense DCLRE1C variant by an analysis performed later. For cytomegalovirus status, the classifier reportedly gave diagnoses with high specificity and sensitivity.

The length of the CDR3 is 15 residues. V gave up 2 bases and J gave up 2 bases; unmatched junction bases: 4. The V gene's germline CDR1 is MNHEY and CDR2 SVGAGI. With 60 Vbeta and 13 Jbeta primers, the PCR was carried out. Data came from immunoSEQ multiplex PCR; TCRdb stores just in-frame clones and leaves some out. The table shows approximately 110,000 clones, with 55% to 70% occurring only once. The rearrangement uses TRBV6-5 and TRBJ2-7; 9 bases agree with TRBD2. The origin of this receptor is a woman aged 30 to 39 in good health and CMV-seronegative. The source material was PBMCs. The CDR3 reads CASSYRLAGAYEQYF. Written as DNA, the CDR3 is TGTGCCAGCAGTTACAGGTTAGCGGGAGCCTACGAGCAGTACTTC.